The table lists the clone carrying this T cell receptor beta chain with a count of one. The antigen remains undetermined. These data are taken from a study of cytomegalovirus exposure and HLA in healthy donors. Study-level background: The platform used for the 100 to 150 validation repertoires matched that of the approximately 710 first-cohort repertoires, a later analysis reported.

From germline, CDR1 is MDHEN and CDR2 SYDVKM. CDR3 size: 18 residues. V lost 8 bases to trimming and J lost 0 bases, with 25 bases between them. General study findings and limits: Cytomegalovirus status was reportedly diagnosed by the classifier with high sensitivity and specificity. Subsequent analysis showed first-cohort TCR clusters tending to co-occur in roughly 130 validation repertoires. The investigators catalogued 160 or so TCR beta chains as cytomegalovirus-associated.

Assay: immunoSEQ multiplex PCR; the TCRdb copy retains only in-frame clones and omits some. The data contain 210,000 or so clones, approximately 86% of them seen just once; the ten biggest clones take up 2.5% to 3.5%. Sequences were obtained from PBMCs. The sequence came from a young woman in good health and CMV-seronegative. The chain combines TRBV28 with TRBJ1-2, with D perhaps TRBD1 (5 bases). DNA of the CDR3: TGTGCCAGCGGCCGCAGGGCCTTACTTCCCAACCCTAACTATGGCTACACCTTC. Encoded protein: CASGRRALLPNPNYGYTF.